Presented here are 32 T cell receptor beta chains from one specimen sequenced in a study of blood T cell repertoires in COVID-19. The data were produced by immunoSEQ multiplex PCR, yet TCRdb's version contains in-frame clones alone and is incomplete. The table has about 410,000 clones, 90% seen once. Sequenced input: PBMCs or T cells enriched from blood (not recorded which). These receptors all come from a man aged 18 to 29 who had recovered from COVID-19.

This chain connects TRBV12-3 or TRBV12-4 to TRBJ2-3, with D tentatively TRBD2 (5 bases). The ends were cut back, 5 bases at V and 4 bases at J, with 7 bases in the middle. The CDR3 runs to 12 residues. The CDR3 protein is CASSLLADTQYF. The CDR3 DNA reads as TGTGCCAGCAGTCTACTAGCAGATACGCAGTATTTT.

For the CDR3, the DNA is TGTGCCTGGACCCGTAAGGGGACAGGGAAGGCAGATACGCAGTATTTT. This codes for CAWTRKGTGKADTQYF. The genes are TRBV30 and TRBJ2-3, with TRBD1 matching 9 bases. V was pared by 4 bases and J by 4 bases, with 12 bases of the junction left unmatched. The CDR3 runs to 16 residues. The germline gives CDR1 GTSNPN, CDR2 SVGIG (reference sequence).

This chain uses TRBV5-1 with TRBJ2-2, with D possibly being TRBD1 (5 bases). The CDR3 has 16 residues. V lost 4 bases to trimming and J lost 0 bases, with 13 bases between them. The germline gives CDR1 SGHRS, CDR2 YFSETQ. Written as DNA, the CDR3 is TGCGCCAGCAGCATTCAGGGCAGAACGAACACCGGGGAGCTGTTTTTT. Protein: CASSIQGRTNTGELFF.

The chain is built from TRBV6-1 and TRBJ1-6; D call uncertain. Germline-derived CDR1 and CDR2 are MNHNS and SASEGT. With 1 base removed from V and 8 bases from J, the gap between germline ends came to 12 bases. This CDR3 is built from 15 residues. This CDR3 is CASSEGPKKYSPLHF. The CDR3 nucleotides are TGTGCCAGCAGTGAAGGGCCCAAAAAGTATTCACCCCTCCACTTT.

Only one count was recorded for this clone. The gene calls are TRBV5-1 and TRBJ2-6; D might be TRBD2 (7 bases). The CDR3 length is 17 residues. V was trimmed by 4 bases and J by 2 bases, leaving 16 bases between them. In germline, CDR1 is SGHRS, CDR2 YFSETQ. The CDR3 loop is CASSGGFGGPGANVLTF. CDR3 in DNA: TGCGCCAGCAGCGGTGGATTCGGGGGGCCTGGGGCCAACGTCCTGACTTTC.

This sequence joins TRBV6-5 and TRBJ2-1; TRBD1 matches at 9 bases. The CDR3 consists of 15 residues. After removal of 6 bases from V and 2 bases from J, the junction contained 5 bases not matched to a gene. CDR1 MNHEY and CDR2 SVGAGI come from the germline V gene. CDR3 protein: CASRKQGAAYNEQFF. The CDR3 region has the DNA TGTGCCAGCAGGAAACAGGGGGCGGCCTACAATGAGCAGTTCTTC.

The chain carries TRBV7-4 and TRBJ2-4; 8 bases fit TRBD1. In germline, CDR1 is SGHVT, CDR2 SQSDAQ. The CDR3 runs to 17 residues. Trimming cost V 5 bases and J 3 bases; bases outside gene matches: 12. The CDR3 coding sequence is TGTGCCAGCAGCGCAAGCAGGGACAGGCTCCTCAAAAACATTCAGTACTTC. The encoded protein is CASSASRDRLLKNIQYF.

The chain couples TRBV6-1 to TRBJ2-7; TRBD1 agrees at 9 bases. Trimming cost V 1 base and J 10 bases; bases outside gene matches: 11. CDR1 is MNHNS and CDR2 is SASEGT in the germline V gene. The CDR3 is 15 residues long. Here the CDR3 DNA reads TGTGCCAGCAGTGAAGGAGGGACAGGGTTGTGGGGACAGTACTTC. Protein sequence: CASSEGGTGLWGQYF.

The table lists this clone with a few counts. The chain carries TRBV7-2 and TRBJ1-5; no firm D call. V was cut by 3 bases and J by 2 bases, with 8 bases left in between. Germline V gene data show CDR1 as SGHTA and CDR2 as FQGNSA. The CDR3 loop spans 14 amino acids. The CDR3 DNA follows: TGTGCCAGCAGCTTTCAAACACGCAATCAGCCCCAGCATTTT. Residues: CASSFQTRNQPQHF. The full variable domain, in which reference TRBV7-2 and TRBJ1-5 provide the parts outside the CDR3, is GAGVSQSPSNKVTEKGKDVELRCDPISGHTALYWYRQSLGQGLEFLIYFQGNSAPDKSGLPSDRFSAERTGGSVSTLTIQRTQQEDSAVYLCASSFQTRNQPQHFGDGTRLSIL.

This chain joins TRBV19 and TRBJ1-5; D is possibly TRBD1 (6 bases). Germline CDR1 is LNHDA and CDR2 is SQIVND (reference sequence). Trimming shortened V by 6 bases and J by 9 bases, and 18 bases separated the two germline ends. The CDR3 contains 14 residues. CDR3 sequence (DNA): TGTGCCAGTAGAACCCGACAGGAGACCGCGCCCCAGCATTTT. As protein: CASRTRQETAPQHF.

This chain uses TRBV7-9 with TRBJ2-7, with no clear D. The germline V and J ends were trimmed by 5 bases and 6 bases, with 17 bases remaining between them. CDR1 is SEHNR and CDR2 is FQNEAQ in the germline V gene (reference sequence). This CDR3 comprises 14 residues. The CDR3 sequence is CASSPPQPSAEQYF. The CDR3 DNA is TGTGCCAGCAGCCCTCCGCAGCCTAGTGCCGAGCAGTACTTC.

Worth noting for this clone: The sample contains more than one DNA sequence encoding this CDR3. The V and J genes are TRBV19 and TRBJ1-2; D perhaps matches TRBD1 (5 bases). There are 14 residues in the CDR3. Germline V gene lookup returns CDR1 LNHDA and CDR2 SQIVND (reference sequence). V was shortened by 3 bases and J by 4 bases, with 12 bases between the two germline ends. The CDR3 spells CASSIGQGGYGYTF. In DNA form, the CDR3 reads TGTGCCAGTAGTATCGGGCAGGGAGGCTATGGCTACACCTTC.

The V call is TRBV5-1, the J call TRBJ2-5; a weak D match, TRBD2 (5 bases). There are 14 residues in the CDR3. CDR1 SGHRS and CDR2 YFSETQ come from the germline V gene. Trimming shortened V by 1 base and J by 1 base, and 8 bases separated the two germline ends. The CDR3 sequence is CASSLTGTQETQYF. CDR3 coding DNA: TGCGCCAGCAGCTTGACGGGAACCCAAGAGACCCAGTACTTC.

Points on this clone: This sample includes further DNA sequences coding for the same CDR3. The chain carries TRBV3-1 (or the pseudogene TRBV3-2) and TRBJ1-5; D remains ambiguous. V lost 1 base and J 3 bases, leaving 10 bases between the germline ends. Germline V gene sequence: CDR1 LGHDT, CDR2 YNNKEL (reference sequence). The CDR3 runs to 15 residues. The chain's CDR3 is CASSQAGISNQPQHF. The CDR3, as DNA: TGTGCCAGCAGCCAAGCCGGGATCTCCAATCAGCCCCAGCATTTT.

This clone was observed a single time. Written as DNA, the CDR3 is TGTGCCAGCAGCCAAGATCAACAGCCTAATCAGCCCCAGCATTTT. This encodes CASSQDQQPNQPQHF. The J gene is TRBJ1-5, the V gene TRBV3-1 (or the pseudogene TRBV3-2); D ambiguous. Per germline, CDR1 LGHDT and CDR2 YNNKEL (reference sequence). V was shortened by 0 bases and J by 4 bases, with 10 bases between the two germline ends. This CDR3 comprises 15 residues.

The rearrangement uses TRBV7-8 and TRBJ1-1, with 7 bases fitting TRBD1. This CDR3 comprises 13 residues. Germline trimming cut 5 bases from V and 3 bases from J; bases unmatched to any gene: 3. CDR1 and CDR2 (germline): SGHVS, FQNEAQ. The chain's CDR3 is CASSPTGYTEAFF. CDR3 sequence (DNA): TGTGCCAGCAGCCCGACAGGGTACACTGAAGCTTTCTTT. The full variable domain, in which reference TRBV7-8 and TRBJ1-1 provide the parts outside the CDR3, is GAGVSQSPRYKVAKRGQDVALRCDPISGHVSLFWYQQALGQGPEFLTYFQNEAQLDKSGLPSDRFFAERPEGSVSTLKIQRTQQEDSAVYLCASSPTGYTEAFFGQGTRLTVV.

This chain links TRBV11-2 with TRBJ2-6; D is unresolved. CDR1 SGHAT and CDR2 FQNNGV come from the germline V gene. Trimming left V 0 bases short and J 5 bases short, with 20 bases between. The CDR3 loop spans 19 amino acids. CDR3 nucleotide sequence: TGTGCCAGCAGCTTAGAGGCCTCGGCCCCTTGGCGGAGGGCCAACGTCCTGACTTTC. It is translated as CASSLEASAPWRRANVLTF. Filled out from reference TRBV11-2 and TRBJ2-6, the complete variable domain reads EAGVAQSPRYKIIEKRQSVAFWCNPISGHATLYWYQQILGQGPKLLIQFQNNGVVDDSQLPKDRFSAERLKGVDSTLKIQPAKLEDSAVYLCASSLEASAPWRRANVLTFGAGSRLTVL.

The V and J genes are TRBV13 and TRBJ2-1; 8 positions agree with TRBD1. This CDR3 is built from 16 residues. Per germline, CDR1 PRHDT and CDR2 FYEKMQ (reference sequence). V shed 4 bases, J shed 4 bases, and the junction held 9 bases outside the gene matches. CDR3 region: CASSSPRQGYYNEQFF. CDR3 bases: TGTGCCAGCAGCTCCCCCCGACAGGGGTATTACAATGAGCAGTTCTTC. The variable domain in full, with the rest retrieved from reference TRBV13 and TRBJ2-1, is AAGVIQSPRHLIKEKRETATLKCYPIPRHDTVYWYQQGPGQDPQFLISFYEKMQSDKGSIPDRFSAQQFSDYHSELNMSSLELGDSALYFCASSSPRQGYYNEQFFGPGTRLTVL.

The rearrangement uses TRBV5-1 and TRBJ1-1; the D is unclear. Trimming removed 2 bases at V and 7 bases at J, with 9 bases between. Germline V gives CDR1 SGHRS, CDR2 YFSETQ. The CDR3 has 12 amino acids. CDR3 coding DNA: TGCGCCAGCAGCTTACCGAGTTTTGAAGCTTTCTTT. It is translated as CASSLPSFEAFF.

The chain combines TRBV30 with TRBJ2-7, with D perhaps matching TRBD2 (6 bases). Germline V gene lookup returns CDR1 GTSNPN and CDR2 SVGIG (reference sequence). The germline V and J ends were trimmed by 4 bases and 5 bases, with 15 bases remaining between them. This CDR3 is built from 13 residues. The DNA for the CDR3 is TGTGCCTGGACAGCAGGGCGGGGTAACGAGCAGTACTTC. Its translation is CAWTAGRGNEQYF.

This clone came up a few times. In DNA, the CDR3 is TGTGCCAGCAGCTTGAGGGAACAGCCCCAGCATTTT. The encoded protein is CASSLREQPQHF. The rearrangement joins TRBV7-9 to TRBJ1-5; D gene unclear. V lost 3 bases and J lost 7, with 7 bases in between. Germline CDR1 SEHNR, CDR2 FQNEAQ (reference sequence). The CDR3 is 12 amino acids.

This chain joins TRBV5-1 and TRBJ2-1, with 9 positions matching TRBD2. V was pared by 0 bases and J by 6 bases, with 4 bases of the junction left unmatched. The length of the CDR3 is 15 residues. Germline CDR1 is SGHRS and CDR2 is YFSETQ. The CDR3 protein is CASSLAVRGGNEQFF. The CDR3 DNA reads TGCGCCAGCAGCTTGGCCGTGCGGGGGGGCAATGAGCAGTTCTTC.

On this clone itself: Other nucleotide sequences from this sample produce the same CDR3. The chain is built from TRBV9 and TRBJ1-6; 7 nucleotides agree with TRBD1. This CDR3 comprises 14 residues. Trimming cost V 4 bases and J 6 bases; bases outside gene matches: 4. Germline CDR1 and CDR2: SGDLS and YYNGEE. CDR3 loop: CASSPRQGNSPLHF. CDR3 DNA sequence: TGTGCCAGCAGCCCCCGACAGGGTAATTCACCCCTCCACTTT.

This clone was counted once. The chain recombines TRBV11-2 with TRBJ1-3, with D maybe TRBD1 (5 bases). The CDR3 runs 15 residues. The germline V gene has CDR1 SGHAT and CDR2 FQNNGV. The V and J ends lost 5 bases and 0 bases respectively, with 11 bases between them. CDR3 DNA sequence: TGTGCCAGCAGCCTATCGACAGCCTCTGGAAACACCATATATTTT. It yields the protein CASSLSTASGNTIYF.

This clone was detected only once. V is TRBV28 and J is TRBJ2-1, with D maybe TRBD2 (6 bases). V was cut by 3 bases and J by 9 bases, with 15 bases left in between. The CDR3 is made up of 14 amino acids. Per the germline V gene, CDR1 is MDHEN and CDR2 is SYDVKM. The CDR3 DNA follows: TGTGCCAGCAGTTTGGCGGGACCCCGGAGTGAGCAGTTCTTC. It translates to CASSLAGPRSEQFF.

The V and J genes are TRBV25-1 and TRBJ1-1; no clear D gene. The germline V gene has CDR1 MGHDK and CDR2 SYGVNS. This CDR3 contains 12 residues. V was cut by 2 bases and J by 4 bases, with 5 bases left in between. The CDR3 is CASSEGFTEAFF. Written as DNA, the CDR3 is TGTGCCAGCAGTGAAGGCTTCACTGAAGCTTTCTTT.

This chain uses TRBV15 with TRBJ1-5; 8 bases map to TRBD1. The V segment lost 0 bases and the J segment 7 bases; nucleotides outside the gene matches: 11. Per the germline V gene, CDR1 is LNHNV and CDR2 is YYDKDF (reference sequence). CDR3 size: 17 residues. The CDR3 loop reads CATSRDWGQGAFQPQHF. The CDR3 nucleotides read TGTGCCACCAGCAGAGATTGGGGCCAGGGGGCGTTCCAGCCCCAGCATTTT.

This rearrangement joins TRBV6-1 to TRBJ2-5; TRBD2 is a possible D gene (6 bases). Trimming stripped 3 bases from V and 2 bases from J, with 19 bases between. CDR3 length: 17 residues. From germline, CDR1 is MNHNS and CDR2 SASEGT. CDR3 residues: CASSEEAPWDFQETQYF. DNA of the CDR3: TGTGCCAGCAGTGAGGAAGCTCCTTGGGACTTTCAAGAGACCCAGTACTTC.

The J gene is TRBJ1-2, the V gene TRBV28; the D is unclear. There are 14 residues in the CDR3. Per the germline V gene, CDR1 is MDHEN and CDR2 is SYDVKM. Trimming took off 2 bases at V and 4 bases at J, with 11 bases between the two ends. The CDR3 sequence is CASSLPGGGYGYTF. Written as DNA, the CDR3 is TGTGCCAGCAGTTTACCGGGTGGCGGCTATGGCTACACCTTC.

The chain joins TRBV2 to TRBJ2-3; TRBD2 agrees at 11 bases. The V gene's germline CDR1 is SNHLY and CDR2 FYNNEI. J lost 5 bases, V lost 1 base, and 8 bases had no gene match. This CDR3 has 17 amino acids. CDR3 nucleotide sequence: TGTGCCAGCAGTGAAGGCCAACTAGCGGGAGCGGGAGATACGCAGTATTTT. It encodes CASSEGQLAGAGDTQYF.

This chain joins TRBV3-1 (or the pseudogene TRBV3-2) and TRBJ1-4; perhaps TRBD1 as D (6 bases). CDR1 is LGHDT, CDR2 YNNKEL, per germline (reference sequence). V was cut by 1 base and J by 6 bases, with 12 bases left in between. This CDR3 spans 15 amino acids. The CDR3 nucleotides read TGTGCCAGCAGCCAAGGGGGGCGCGATTATGAAAAACTGTTTTTT. Its translation: CASSQGGRDYEKLFF.

The chain employs TRBV28 and TRBJ2-7, with 8 bases lining up with TRBD1. CDR3 length equals 14 residues. V trimming: 6 bases; J trimming: 6 bases; junction bases outside the gene matches: 10. CDR1 is MDHEN, CDR2 SYDVKM, per germline. CDR3 bases: TGTGCCAGCAGCCCTAGACAGGGGACAGTCGAGCAGTACTTC. Translation gives CASSPRQGTVEQYF.